The 31 T cell receptor beta chains below were found in one sample sequenced in a study of blood T cell repertoires in COVID-19. Only in-frame clones appear in the TCRdb table, and some are missing; sequencing was by immunoSEQ multiplex PCR. The sample holds about 96,000 clones, around 90% seen once. Specimen: peripheral blood. All receptors come from a human donor with COVID-19, enrolled during active disease. The donor label of this sample is uncertain.

The chain employs TRBV12-3 or TRBV12-4 and TRBJ2-5; D is unclear. Trimming removed 3 bases at V and 4 bases at J, with 9 bases between. The CDR3 contains 13 residues. CDR3 residues: CASSFPPGETQYF. The CDR3 nucleotides read TGTGCCAGCAGTTTCCCGCCGGGAGAGACCCAGTACTTC.

In this sample, this clone turned up once. J is TRBJ1-4 and V is TRBV11-3, with a tentative D call TRBD1 (5 bases). The germline V and J ends were trimmed by 5 bases and 8 bases, with 12 bases remaining between them. The CDR3 consists of 13 residues. Germline V CDR1 and CDR2: SGHNT, YENEEA. CDR3 protein: CASSDPTEEKLFF. In DNA, the CDR3 is TGTGCCAGCAGCGACCCGACAGAGGAAAAACTGTTTTTT.

The chain employs TRBV5-5 and TRBJ1-6; no definite D call. The CDR3 is 16 residues long. V gave up 4 bases and J gave up 7 bases, with 18 bases separating them. In germline, CDR1 is SGHKS, CDR2 YYEKEE (reference sequence). Here the CDR3 DNA reads TGTGCCAGCAGCCGCATCTCAGGCCCCTCGAATTCACCCCTCCACTTT. Protein product: CASSRISGPSNSPLHF.

The chain employs TRBV5-3 and TRBJ1-6, with 7 bases identical to TRBD1. TRBV5-3 is an open reading frame whose function is uncertain. This CDR3 region has 18 residues. The V gene end was trimmed by 5 bases and the J gene end by 0 bases; junction bases not matched to a gene: 11. The CDR3: CARRADRAFSSYNSPLHF. The CDR3, as DNA: TGTGCCAGAAGGGCTGACAGGGCCTTTAGCTCCTATAATTCACCCCTCCACTTT.

The J gene is TRBJ1-2, the V gene TRBV3-1 (or the pseudogene TRBV3-2); 9 bases are a match to TRBD1. The CDR3 sequence is 15 residues long. Germline V CDR1 and CDR2: LGHDT, YNNKEL (reference sequence). Losses at the gene ends were 4 bases for V and 1 base for J; bases not matched to a gene: 4. The CDR3 region has the DNA TGTGCCAGCAGCCCCGGGACAGGGTATAACTATGGCTACACCTTC. Amino acid sequence: CASSPGTGYNYGYTF.

The chain couples TRBV9 to TRBJ2-2; D not resolved. The V gene's germline CDR1 is SGDLS and CDR2 YYNGEE. This CDR3 has 15 residues. The V and J ends lost 0 bases and 3 bases respectively, with 9 bases between them. CDR3 in amino acids: CASSVGAIDTGELFF. The CDR3 DNA follows: TGTGCCAGCAGCGTAGGAGCAATCGACACCGGGGAGCTGTTTTTT.

The CDR3 bases are TGTGCCAGCAGTTCGACAGGGAGAATGGCAAACTATGGCTACACCTTC. This sequence encodes CASSSTGRMANYGYTF. The chain uses TRBV27 and TRBJ1-2; 7 bases fit TRBD1. With 4 bases clipped from V and 2 bases from J, the junction kept 10 bases outside the gene matches. The CDR3 length is 16 residues. Looked up from germline, CDR1 is MNHEY and CDR2 is SMNVEV (reference sequence).

This chain connects TRBV9 to TRBJ2-5, with 12 bases matching TRBD1. Trimming removed 4 bases from V and 5 bases from J; junction bases left unmatched: 6. Per germline, CDR1 SGDLS and CDR2 YYNGEE. The CDR3 extends over 15 amino acids. CDR3 bases: TGTGCCAGCAGCTCGGGACAGGGGGCGCAGGAGACCCAGTACTTC. It yields the protein CASSSGQGAQETQYF.

The gene calls are TRBV2 and TRBJ1-5, with D tentatively TRBD1 (6 bases). The CDR3 contains 15 residues. Trimming removed 7 bases at V and 5 bases at J, with 18 bases between. From germline, CDR1 is SNHLY and CDR2 FYNNEI. This CDR3 reads CASTSQGLDDQPQHF. The CDR3, as DNA: TGTGCCAGCACCTCACAGGGTTTGGATGATCAGCCCCAGCATTTT.

The chain uses TRBV6-6 and TRBJ2-7; 8 bases agree with TRBD1. Trimming cost V 6 bases and J 4 bases; bases outside gene matches: 8. Germline CDR1 MNHNY, CDR2 SVGAGI (reference sequence). The CDR3 loop spans 14 amino acids. Here the CDR3 reads CASRTTGGRYEQYF. The CDR3 nucleotides read TGTGCCAGCAGAACAACAGGGGGAAGGTACGAGCAGTACTTC.

The V gene is TRBV5-4, the J gene TRBJ1-2, with 7 positions matching TRBD1. This CDR3 is built from 14 residues. Germline V CDR1 and CDR2: SGHNT, YYREEE (reference sequence). Trimming cost V 0 bases and J 6 bases; bases outside gene matches: 5. The CDR3 DNA follows: TGTGCCAGCAGCTTGGCTGAGGGGGCGGATGGCTACACCTTC. This sequence encodes CASSLAEGADGYTF.

The chain uses TRBV2 and TRBJ1-2; D remains unclear. This CDR3 contains 12 residues. CDR1 and CDR2 from the germline V gene are SNHLY and FYNNEI. V lost 6 bases and J lost 2, with 7 bases in between. CDR3 in DNA: TGTGCCAGCAGCTCCGGGAACTATGGCTACACCTTC. Translating it yields CASSSGNYGYTF.

The chain joins TRBV2 to TRBJ1-2, with D possibly TRBD1 on 6 matching bases. The length of the CDR3 is 14 residues. Germline values: CDR1 SNHLY, CDR2 FYNNEI. Trimming left V 5 bases short and J 8 bases short, with 18 bases between. The CDR3: CASSKQRGSRGYTF. CDR3 coding DNA: TGTGCCAGCAGTAAACAGAGGGGGTCTAGGGGCTACACCTTC.

In DNA form, the CDR3 reads TGTGCCAGCAGCTTACAAGGGGGCTCCTATAATTCACCCCTCCACTTT. It specifies CASSLQGGSYNSPLHF. The chain couples TRBV7-6 to TRBJ1-6, with D possibly TRBD1 on 6 matching bases. V was clipped by 2 bases and J by 0 bases, with 8 bases between them. Germline CDR1 is SGHVS and CDR2 is FNYEAQ. This CDR3 is built from 16 residues.

The rearrangement joins TRBV19 to TRBJ1-5; TRBD1 is a possible D gene (6 bases). V shed 3 bases and J shed 10 bases, with 22 bases lying between them. This CDR3 is built from 16 residues. Germline loops: CDR1 LNHDA, CDR2 SQIVND (reference sequence). The CDR3, as DNA: TGTGCCAGTAGTATCACAGGGTATAGCAATCAGCCCCCCCAGCATTTT. Amino acid sequence: CASSITGYSNQPPQHF. Full variable domain (remainder filled in from reference TRBV19 and TRBJ1-5): DGGITQSPKYLFRKEGQNVTLSCEQNLNHDAMYWYRQDPGQGLRLIYYSQIVNDFQKGDIAEGYSVSREKKESFPLTVTSAQKNPTAFYLCASSITGYSNQPPQHFGDGTRLSIL.

This chain joins TRBV20-1 and TRBJ2-2; 8 bases are shared with TRBD1. V lost 3 bases, J lost 7 bases, and 10 bases stayed unmatched. Looked up from germline, CDR1 is DFQATT and CDR2 is SNEGSKA (reference sequence). The CDR3 is 15 amino acids. The CDR3 is CSASSLQGANGELFF. The CDR3 region has the DNA TGCAGTGCTAGTTCACTCCAGGGGGCCAACGGGGAGCTGTTTTTT.

The rearrangement uses TRBV6-4 and TRBJ1-6; possibly TRBD1 for D (5 bases). V was trimmed by 6 bases and J by 6 bases, leaving 15 bases between them. Germline CDR1 is MRHNA and CDR2 is SNTAGT. The CDR3 has 15 amino acids. DNA for the CDR3: TGTGCCAGCAGAGAATTCGGGACTCTTAATTCACCCCTCCACTTT. It yields the protein CASREFGTLNSPLHF.

Turning to this clone: An end of the junction does not agree with germline; a read error may underlie this. V gene TRBV5-1 combines with J gene TRBJ2-7; the match to TRBD2 covers 8 bases. Germline-derived CDR1 and CDR2 are SGHRS and YFSETQ. The CDR3 is made up of 16 amino acids. The CDR3 loop reads CARSPGGGRGTYEQYF. DNA of the CDR3: TGCGCCCGCAGCCCCGGGGGGGGTCGGGGGACCTACGAGCAGTACTTC.

The chain links TRBV19 to TRBJ1-4; D might be TRBD1 (6 bases). The germline V gene has CDR1 LNHDA and CDR2 SQIVND (reference sequence). This CDR3 has 13 residues. V was clipped by 8 bases and J by 8 bases, with 15 bases between them. For the CDR3, the DNA is TGTGCCAGTCGAGGGGCGCAGGGGGAAAAACTGTTTTTT. Translated: CASRGAQGEKLFF.

This clone was detected once. The genes are TRBV4-1 and TRBJ2-5; possibly TRBD1 for D (5 bases). The CDR3 contains 15 residues. The germline V and J ends were trimmed by 2 bases and 4 bases, with 14 bases remaining between them. CDR1 is MGHRA and CDR2 is YSYEKL in the germline V gene. For the CDR3, the DNA is TGCGCCAGCAGCCAATGGGGCGACTTAGGAGAGACCCAGTACTTC. It specifies CASSQWGDLGETQYF.

The chain has TRBV7-8 and TRBJ2-7, with 10 positions matching TRBD2. The V gene end was trimmed by 5 bases and the J gene end by 4 bases; junction bases not matched to a gene: 8. Germline lookup yields CDR1 SGHVS and CDR2 FQNEAQ. CDR3 length equals 15 residues. DNA of the CDR3: TGTGCCAGCAGCCACACCCTACTAGCGGGGTACGAGCAGTACTTC. Amino acid sequence: CASSHTLLAGYEQYF.

In its sample, this clone was seen a few times. V and J are TRBV19 and TRBJ2-3; D gene unclear. Per the germline V gene, CDR1 is LNHDA and CDR2 is SQIVND (reference sequence). This CDR3 has 11 amino acids. V was pared by 4 bases and J by 5 bases, with 4 bases between. CDR3 residues: CASSRLDTQYF. The DNA of the CDR3 is TGTGCCAGTAGTAGACTAGATACGCAGTATTTT.

The chain employs TRBV7-6 and TRBJ1-3; the D gene is possibly TRBD1 (5 bases). This CDR3 region has 15 residues. Germline V gives CDR1 SGHVS, CDR2 FNYEAQ. V lost 5 bases to trimming and J lost 2 bases, with 13 bases between them. The CDR3, as DNA: TGTGCCAGCAGCCCGGGACTCAGTCCTGGAAACACCATATATTTT. It yields the protein CASSPGLSPGNTIYF.

The chain has TRBV2 and TRBJ2-7; tentatively, D is TRBD2 (6 bases). The CDR3 has 12 amino acids. The V gene lost 6 bases and the J gene lost 3 bases, with 9 bases spanning the gap. Germline V CDR1 and CDR2: SNHLY, FYNNEI. CDR3 protein: CASSRLVYEQYF. DNA of the CDR3: TGTGCCAGCAGCCGACTAGTCTACGAGCAGTACTTC.

In DNA, the CDR3 is TGCAGCGTTGAGGGTCCCCGGGACAGGGTTTACAATGAGCAGTTCTTC. Protein: CSVEGPRDRVYNEQFF. This chain uses TRBV29-1 with TRBJ2-1, with 9 bases matching TRBD1. The junction had 10 bases not matched to a gene; V was cut back by 3 bases and J by 4 bases. The CDR3 covers 16 residues. Germline V gene lookup returns CDR1 SQVTM and CDR2 ANQGSEA.

This chain joins TRBV11-2 and TRBJ1-2, with D possibly being TRBD1 (6 bases). CDR3 size: 15 residues. CDR1 and CDR2 from the germline V gene are SGHAT and FQNNGV. V lost 5 bases and J lost 7, with 20 bases in between. The CDR3 region has the DNA TGTGCCAGCAGCCCCGGGACACAACCGGGACGTGGCTACACCTTC. It specifies CASSPGTQPGRGYTF. The full variable domain, in which reference TRBV11-2 and TRBJ1-2 provide the parts outside the CDR3, is EAGVAQSPRYKIIEKRQSVAFWCNPISGHATLYWYQQILGQGPKLLIQFQNNGVVDDSQLPKDRFSAERLKGVDSTLKIQPAKLEDSAVYLCASSPGTQPGRGYTFGSGTRLTVV.

The gene calls are TRBV12-3 or TRBV12-4 and TRBJ1-2; D unclear. Deletions cut 6 bases from V and 4 bases from J, with 12 bases between. There are 13 residues in the CDR3. The DNA for the CDR3 is TGTGCCAGCAGCCTGTCAGCGATCTATGGCTACACCTTC. Amino acid sequence: CASSLSAIYGYTF.

The chain couples TRBV28 to TRBJ1-6; 11 nucleotides align to TRBD1. This CDR3 is 14 amino acids long. V shed 4 bases, J shed 9 bases, and the junction held 2 bases outside the gene matches. The germline CDR1 and CDR2 sequences are MDHEN and SYDVKM. The CDR3 sequence: CASSWDRGGSPLHF. CDR3 bases: TGTGCCAGCAGTTGGGACAGGGGGGGTTCACCCCTCCACTTT.

The chain carries TRBV11-2 and TRBJ2-7, with 7 bases lining up with TRBD2. Germline CDR1 and CDR2: SGHAT and FQNNGV. J was trimmed by 8 bases and V by 5 bases; bases with no gene match: 3. The CDR3 has 11 amino acids. For the CDR3, the DNA is TGTGCCAGCAGCCCGCGGGAGAAGCAGTACTTC. Translation gives CASSPREKQYF.

The CDR3 nucleotides are TGTGCCTGGAGAAGATTCGCAGGGACTAACTATGGCTACACCTTC. Encoded protein: CAWRRFAGTNYGYTF. The J gene is TRBJ1-2, the V gene TRBV30, with a weak D call TRBD1 (5 bases). Trimming took off 3 bases at V and 0 bases at J, with 14 bases between the two ends. CDR3 length: 15 amino acids. Germline CDR1 is GTSNPN and CDR2 is SVGIG (reference sequence). The full variable domain, its missing parts supplied by reference TRBV30 and TRBJ1-2, is SQTIHQWPATLVQPVGSPLSLECTVEGTSNPNLYWYRQAAGRGLQLLFYSVGIGQISSEVPQNLSASRPQDRQFILSSKKLLLSDSGFYLCAWRRFAGTNYGYTFGSGTRLTVV.

The V call is TRBV10-3, the J call TRBJ1-1, with TRBD1 identical over 8 bases. Trimming at V came to 9 bases and at J to 1 base, leaving 4 bases not matched to a gene. The CDR3 is made up of 13 amino acids. CDR1 is ENHRY and CDR2 is SYGVKD in the germline V gene. CDR3 in amino acids: CAIMTGENTEAFF. CDR3 in DNA: TGTGCCATAATGACAGGGGAGAACACTGAAGCTTTCTTT.